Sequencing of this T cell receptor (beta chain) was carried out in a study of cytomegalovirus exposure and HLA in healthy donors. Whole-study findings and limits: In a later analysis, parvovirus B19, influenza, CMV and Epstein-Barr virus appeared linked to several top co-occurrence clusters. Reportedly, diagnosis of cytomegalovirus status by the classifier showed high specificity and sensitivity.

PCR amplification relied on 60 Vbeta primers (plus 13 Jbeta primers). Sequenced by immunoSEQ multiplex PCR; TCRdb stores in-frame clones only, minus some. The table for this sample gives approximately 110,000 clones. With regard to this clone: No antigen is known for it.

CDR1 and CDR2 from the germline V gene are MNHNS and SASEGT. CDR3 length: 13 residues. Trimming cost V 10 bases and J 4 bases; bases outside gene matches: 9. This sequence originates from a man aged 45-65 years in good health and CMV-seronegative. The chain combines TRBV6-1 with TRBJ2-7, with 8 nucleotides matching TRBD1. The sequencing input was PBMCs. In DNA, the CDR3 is TGTGCCACCCTGGACAGGGCTCCTTACGAGCAGTACTTC. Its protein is CATLDRAPYEQYF.